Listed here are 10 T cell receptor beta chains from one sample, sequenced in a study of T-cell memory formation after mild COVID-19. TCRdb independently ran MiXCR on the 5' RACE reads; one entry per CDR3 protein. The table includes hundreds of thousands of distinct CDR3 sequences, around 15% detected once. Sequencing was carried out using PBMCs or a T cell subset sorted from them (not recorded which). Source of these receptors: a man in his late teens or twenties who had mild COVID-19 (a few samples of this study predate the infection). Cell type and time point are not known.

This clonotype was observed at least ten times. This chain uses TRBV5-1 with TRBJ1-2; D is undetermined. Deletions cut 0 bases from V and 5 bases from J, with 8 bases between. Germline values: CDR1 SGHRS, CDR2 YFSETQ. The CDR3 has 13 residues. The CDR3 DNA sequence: TGCGCCAGCAGCTTGGAAGGGAAGTATGGCTACACCTTC. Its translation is CASSLEGKYGYTF.

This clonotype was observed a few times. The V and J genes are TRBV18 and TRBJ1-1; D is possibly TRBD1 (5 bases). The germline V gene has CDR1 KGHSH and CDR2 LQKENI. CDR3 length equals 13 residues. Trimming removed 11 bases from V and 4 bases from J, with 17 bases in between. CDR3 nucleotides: TGTGCCGCCTCGGGGGGTGAGGGCACTGAAGCTTTCTTT. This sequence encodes CAASGGEGTEAFF.

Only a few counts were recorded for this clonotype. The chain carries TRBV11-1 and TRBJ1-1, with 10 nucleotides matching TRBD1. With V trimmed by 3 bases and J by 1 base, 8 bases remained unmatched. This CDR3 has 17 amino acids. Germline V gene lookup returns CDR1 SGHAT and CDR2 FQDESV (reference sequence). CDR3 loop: CASSLETGGVWNTEAFF. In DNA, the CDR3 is TGTGCCAGCAGCTTGGAGACAGGGGGCGTTTGGAACACTGAAGCTTTCTTT.

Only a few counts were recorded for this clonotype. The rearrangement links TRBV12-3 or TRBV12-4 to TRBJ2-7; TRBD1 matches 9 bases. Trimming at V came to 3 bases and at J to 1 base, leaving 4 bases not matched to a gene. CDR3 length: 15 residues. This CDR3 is CASSFDRGYSYEQYF. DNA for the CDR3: TGTGCCAGCAGTTTTGACAGGGGGTATTCCTACGAGCAGTACTTC.

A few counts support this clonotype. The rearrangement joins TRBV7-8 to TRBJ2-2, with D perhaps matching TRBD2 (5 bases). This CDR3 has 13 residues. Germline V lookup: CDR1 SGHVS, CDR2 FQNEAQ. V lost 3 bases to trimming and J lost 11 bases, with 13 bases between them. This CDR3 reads CASSLVYEGELFF. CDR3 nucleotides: TGTGCCAGCAGCTTGGTTTACGAGGGAGAGCTGTTTTTT.

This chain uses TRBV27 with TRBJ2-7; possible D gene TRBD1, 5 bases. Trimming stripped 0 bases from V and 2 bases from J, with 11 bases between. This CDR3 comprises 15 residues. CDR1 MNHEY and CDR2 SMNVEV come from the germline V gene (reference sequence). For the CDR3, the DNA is TGTGCCAGCAGTTTATCTTGGGGCAGCACCTACGAGCAGTACTTC. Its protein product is CASSLSWGSTYEQYF.

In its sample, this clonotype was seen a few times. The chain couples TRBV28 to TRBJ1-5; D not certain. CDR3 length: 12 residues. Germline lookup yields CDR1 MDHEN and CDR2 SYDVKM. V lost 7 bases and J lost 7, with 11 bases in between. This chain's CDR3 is CASNPTLQPQHF. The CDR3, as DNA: TGTGCCAGCAACCCGACACTGCAGCCCCAGCATTTT.

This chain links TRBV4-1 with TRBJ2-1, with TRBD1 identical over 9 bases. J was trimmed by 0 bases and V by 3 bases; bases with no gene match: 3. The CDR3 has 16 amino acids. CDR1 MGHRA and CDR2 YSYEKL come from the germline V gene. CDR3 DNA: TGCGCCAGCAGCCAGCAGGACAGGGGCTCCTACAATGAGCAGTTCTTC. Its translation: CASSQQDRGSYNEQFF.

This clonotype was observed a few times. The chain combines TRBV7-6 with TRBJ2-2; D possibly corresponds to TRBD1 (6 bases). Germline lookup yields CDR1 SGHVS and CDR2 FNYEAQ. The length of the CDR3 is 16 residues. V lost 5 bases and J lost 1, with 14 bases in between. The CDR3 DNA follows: TGTGCCAGCAGCAAGGGGGACACGGTGAACACCGGGGAGCTGTTTTTT. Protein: CASSKGDTVNTGELFF. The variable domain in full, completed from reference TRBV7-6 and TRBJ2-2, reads GAGVSQSPRYKVTKRGQDVALRCDPISGHVSLYWYRQALGQGPEFLTYFNYEAQQDKSGLPNDRFSAERPEGSISTLTIQRTEQRDSAMYRCASSKGDTVNTGELFFGEGSRLTVL.

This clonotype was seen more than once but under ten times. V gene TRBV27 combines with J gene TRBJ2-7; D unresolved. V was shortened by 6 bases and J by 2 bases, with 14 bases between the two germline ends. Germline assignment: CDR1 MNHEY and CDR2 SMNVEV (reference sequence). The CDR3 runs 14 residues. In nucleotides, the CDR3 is TGTGCCAGCAGGGGTGTCCCAGAGGCCTACGAGCAGTACTTC. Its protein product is CASRGVPEAYEQYF.